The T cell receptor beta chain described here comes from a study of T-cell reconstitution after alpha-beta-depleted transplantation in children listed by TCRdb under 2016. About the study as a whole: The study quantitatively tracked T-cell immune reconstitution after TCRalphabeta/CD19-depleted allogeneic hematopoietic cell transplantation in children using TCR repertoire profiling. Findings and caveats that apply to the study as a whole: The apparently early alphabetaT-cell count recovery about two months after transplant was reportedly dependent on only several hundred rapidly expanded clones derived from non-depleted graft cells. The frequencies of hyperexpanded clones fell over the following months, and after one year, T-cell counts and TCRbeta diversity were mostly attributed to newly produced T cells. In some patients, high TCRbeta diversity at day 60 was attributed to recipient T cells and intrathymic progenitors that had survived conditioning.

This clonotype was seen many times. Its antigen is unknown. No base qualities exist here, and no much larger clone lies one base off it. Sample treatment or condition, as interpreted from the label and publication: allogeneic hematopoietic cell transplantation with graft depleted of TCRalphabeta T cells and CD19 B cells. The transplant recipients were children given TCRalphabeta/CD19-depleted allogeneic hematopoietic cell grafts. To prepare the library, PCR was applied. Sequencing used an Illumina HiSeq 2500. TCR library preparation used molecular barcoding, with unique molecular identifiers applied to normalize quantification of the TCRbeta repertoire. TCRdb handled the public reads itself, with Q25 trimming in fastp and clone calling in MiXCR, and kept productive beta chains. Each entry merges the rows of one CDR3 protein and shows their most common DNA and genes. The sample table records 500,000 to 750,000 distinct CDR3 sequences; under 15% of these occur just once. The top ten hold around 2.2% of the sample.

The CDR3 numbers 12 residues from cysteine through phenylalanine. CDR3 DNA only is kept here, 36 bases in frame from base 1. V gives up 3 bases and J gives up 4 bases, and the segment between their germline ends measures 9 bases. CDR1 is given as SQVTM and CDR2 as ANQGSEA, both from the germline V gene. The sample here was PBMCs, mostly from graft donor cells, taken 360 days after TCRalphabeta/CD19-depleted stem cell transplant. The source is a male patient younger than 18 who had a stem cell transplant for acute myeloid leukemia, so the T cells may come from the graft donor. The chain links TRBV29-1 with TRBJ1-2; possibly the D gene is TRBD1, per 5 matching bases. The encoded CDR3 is CSVEGGFYGYTF. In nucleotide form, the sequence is TGCAGCGTTGAGGGGGGGTTCTATGGCTACACCTTC. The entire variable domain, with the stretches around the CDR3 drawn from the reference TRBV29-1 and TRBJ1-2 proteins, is SAVISQKPSRDICQRGTSLTIQCQVDSQVTMMFWYRQQPGQSLTLIATANQGSEATYESGFVIDKFPISRPNLTFSTLTVSNMSPEDSSIYLCSVEGGFYGYTFGSGTRLTVV.